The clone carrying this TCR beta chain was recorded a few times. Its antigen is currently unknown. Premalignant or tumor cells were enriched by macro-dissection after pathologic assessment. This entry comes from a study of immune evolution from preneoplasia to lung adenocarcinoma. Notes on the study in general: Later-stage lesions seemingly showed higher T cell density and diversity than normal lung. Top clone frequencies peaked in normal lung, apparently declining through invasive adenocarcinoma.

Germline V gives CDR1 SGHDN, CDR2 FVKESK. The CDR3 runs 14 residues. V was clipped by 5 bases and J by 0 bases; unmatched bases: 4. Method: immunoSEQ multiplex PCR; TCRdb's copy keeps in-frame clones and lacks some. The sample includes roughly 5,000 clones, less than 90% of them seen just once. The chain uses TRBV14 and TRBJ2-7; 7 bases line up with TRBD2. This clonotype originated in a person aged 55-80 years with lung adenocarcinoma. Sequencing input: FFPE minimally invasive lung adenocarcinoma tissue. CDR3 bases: TGTGCCAGCAGCTTTGGCGGGAGCTCCTACGAGCAGTACTTC. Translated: CASSFGGSSYEQYF.